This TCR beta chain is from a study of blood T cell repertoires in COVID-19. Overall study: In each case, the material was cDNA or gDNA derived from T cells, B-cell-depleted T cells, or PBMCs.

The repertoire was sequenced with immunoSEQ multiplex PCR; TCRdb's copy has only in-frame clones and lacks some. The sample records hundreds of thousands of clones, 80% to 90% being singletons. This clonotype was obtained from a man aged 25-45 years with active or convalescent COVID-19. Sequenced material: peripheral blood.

CDR3 protein: CASSGTGTGGNSPLHF. The CDR3 DNA reads TGTGCCAGCAGCGGGACCGGGACAGGGGGGAATTCACCCCTCCACTTT. This chain joins TRBV9 and TRBJ1-6; 11 bases are shared with TRBD1. V lost 3 bases, J lost 7 bases, and 6 bases stayed unmatched. The V gene's germline CDR1 is SGDLS and CDR2 YYNGEE. This CDR3 spans 16 amino acids.